What follows is one T cell receptor (beta chain) and its context. Its antigen is not identified. Between the trimmed V and J ends, which lost 11 bases and 1 base, there was a span of 5 bases. This CDR3 has 10 amino acids. Germline V gene sequence: CDR1 MNHEY, CDR2 SMNVEV (reference sequence). The data were obtained in a study of cytomegalovirus exposure and HLA in healthy donors. General study findings and limits: Exclusion applied to some V segments, including TRBV6-2 and TRBV6-3, as they were indistinguishable. A likely sequencing artifact accounted for one observed cluster of highly shared sequence variants. In a later analysis, several top co-occurrence clusters appeared linked to parvovirus B19, influenza, CMV and Epstein-Barr virus.

Both 60 Vbeta primers and 13 Jbeta primers went into the PCR. The assay was immunoSEQ multiplex PCR, and TCRdb's table has in-frame clones only and misses some. The sample includes about 160,000 clones, about four fifths of them seen just once. The chain has TRBV27 and TRBJ2-5; D call uncertain. The TCR comes from a man in his fifties in good health and CMV-seropositive. The source material was PBMCs. CDR3 nucleotides: TGTGCCGGCCCCCAAGAGACCCAGTACTTC. Translation gives CAGPQETQYF.